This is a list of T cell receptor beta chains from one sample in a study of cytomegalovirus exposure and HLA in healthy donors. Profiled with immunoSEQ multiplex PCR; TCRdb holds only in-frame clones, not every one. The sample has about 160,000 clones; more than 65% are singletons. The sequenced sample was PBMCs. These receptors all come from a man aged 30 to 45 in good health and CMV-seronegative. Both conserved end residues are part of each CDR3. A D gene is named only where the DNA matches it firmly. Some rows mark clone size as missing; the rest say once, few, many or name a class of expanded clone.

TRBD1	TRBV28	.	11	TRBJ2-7	CASSATGGAYF	TGTGCCAGCAGTGCGACAGGGGGCGCGTACTTC
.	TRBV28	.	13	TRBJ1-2	CASSAAGAYGYTF	TGTGCCAGCAGCGCAGCAGGGGCCTATGGCTACACCTTC
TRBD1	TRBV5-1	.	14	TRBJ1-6	CASSPTGVGSPLHF	TGCGCCAGCAGCCCAACAGGGGTGGGGTCACCCCTCCACTTT
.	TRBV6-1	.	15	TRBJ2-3	CASSEHPLKTDTQYF	TGTGCCAGCAGTGAGCACCCACTCAAGACAGATACGCAGTATTTT
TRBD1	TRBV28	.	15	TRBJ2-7	CASPSSQGVLDEQYF	TGTGCCAGCCCTTCCAGTCAGGGGGTTTTGGACGAGCAGTACTTC
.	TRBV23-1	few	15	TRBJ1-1	CASSQLARGNTEAFF	TGCGCCAGCAGTCAATTGGCCAGGGGGAACACTGAAGCTTTCTTT
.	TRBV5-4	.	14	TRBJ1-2	CASSPPGGVYGYTF	TGTGCCAGCAGCCCCCCCGGGGGGGTCTATGGCTACACCTTC
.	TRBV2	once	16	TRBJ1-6	CASVWQGISYNSPLHF	TGTGCCAGCGTATGGCAGGGAATTTCCTATAATTCACCCCTCCACTTT
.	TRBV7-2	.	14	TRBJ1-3	CASSSANSGNTIYF	TGTGCCAGCAGCTCCGCTAACTCTGGAAACACCATATATTTT
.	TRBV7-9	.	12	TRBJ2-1	CSSSLNGPEQFF	TGTTCCAGCAGCTTAAATGGCCCGGAGCAGTTCTTC
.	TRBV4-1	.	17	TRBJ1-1	CASSQEGTPYPNTEAFF	TGCGCCAGCAGCCAAGAGGGGACACCTTATCCGAACACTGAAGCTTTCTTT
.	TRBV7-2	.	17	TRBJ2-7	CASSSRQHTSSSYEQYF	TGTGCCAGCAGCTCGCGGCAGCACACTTCAAGCTCCTACGAGCAGTACTTC
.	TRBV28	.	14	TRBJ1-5	CATRVGPLGQPQHF	TGTGCCACGCGGGTAGGCCCTCTGGGGCAGCCCCAGCATTTT
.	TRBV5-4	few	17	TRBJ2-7	CASSPFTPGMGSYEQYF	TGTGCCAGCAGCCCATTCACACCCGGGATGGGTTCCTACGAGCAGTACTTC
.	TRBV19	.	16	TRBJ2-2	CASRLGQGVNTGELFF	TGTGCCAGTAGACTGGGGCAGGGTGTGAACACCGGGGAGCTGTTTTTT
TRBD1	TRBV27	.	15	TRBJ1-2	CASSSRTGSGYGYTF	TGTGCCAGCAGTTCAAGGACAGGGTCGGGCTATGGCTACACCTTC
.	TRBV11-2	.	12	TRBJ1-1	CATLGGGGEAFF	TGTGCCACCCTCGGGGGGGGAGGTGAAGCTTTCTTT
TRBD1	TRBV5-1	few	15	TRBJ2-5	CASSLIQGAKETQYF	TGCGCCAGCAGCTTGATACAGGGGGCGAAAGAGACCCAGTACTTC
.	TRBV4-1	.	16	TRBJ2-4	CASSQGMGRLENIQYF	TGCGCCAGCAGCCAAGGGATGGGGCGCTTGGAAAACATTCAGTACTTC
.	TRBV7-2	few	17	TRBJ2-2	CASSLATGRAATGELFF	TGTGCCAGCAGCTTAGCCACCGGCAGGGCAGCCACCGGGGAGCTGTTTTTT
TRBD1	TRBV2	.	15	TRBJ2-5	CASSRGQGAGGTQYF	TGTGCCAGCAGTCGGGGACAGGGGGCCGGTGGGACCCAGTACTTC
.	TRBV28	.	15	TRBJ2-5	CASATRWAGEETQYF	TGTGCCAGCGCTACCAGGTGGGCAGGGGAAGAGACCCAGTACTTC